A selection of T cell receptor beta chains follows, all from one sample in a study of CD8+ T cells in alopecia areata. The data were produced by immunoSEQ multiplex PCR, yet TCRdb's version contains in-frame clones alone and is incomplete. In the table there are some 45,000 clones, roughly 90% of which are singletons. The sequencing used CD8+ T cells sorted from blood, collected at week 24, from a patient treated with tofacitinib. The receptors were gathered from a human donor with alopecia areata. CDR3s leave out the opening cysteine and the closing phenylalanine or tryptophan. The order of the fields is V gene, D gene, CDR3 protein. D genes are given only for firm matches.

v_gene: TRBV4-1; d_gene: .; CDR3aa: ASSQGPGSYEQY
v_gene: TRBV7-9; d_gene: .; CDR3aa: ASSLRGPDEQY
v_gene: TRBV5-6; d_gene: .; CDR3aa: ASSPINTGELF
v_gene: TRBV11-2; d_gene: .; CDR3aa: ASSSTEKGYNEQF
v_gene: TRBV7-2; d_gene: .; CDR3aa: ASSPDRLSTDTQY
v_gene: TRBV27; d_gene: TRBD1; CDR3aa: ASSLLGTGYEQY
v_gene: TRBV29-1; d_gene: TRBD2; CDR3aa: SASGGSSYEQY
v_gene: TRBV27; d_gene: TRBD2; CDR3aa: ASSLSVLAVLVSGTDTQY
v_gene: TRBV29-1; d_gene: .; CDR3aa: SVKTDGGEQY
v_gene: TRBV6-1; d_gene: .; CDR3aa: ASSDGRDTGELF
v_gene: TRBV7-2; d_gene: .; CDR3aa: ASSLDLNTGELF
v_gene: TRBV28; d_gene: .; CDR3aa: ASSFLPGQYNEQF
v_gene: TRBV19; d_gene: .; CDR3aa: ASSIGVREAF
v_gene: TRBV6-5; d_gene: .; CDR3aa: ASRNTPSPWETQY
v_gene: TRBV2; d_gene: TRBD1; CDR3aa: ASSGQGAYEQY
v_gene: TRBV4-1; d_gene: .; CDR3aa: ASSRGREVNTEAF
v_gene: TRBV7-9; d_gene: .; CDR3aa: ASSPGGAGGPF
v_gene: TRBV7-9; d_gene: .; CDR3aa: ASSPARTPNTGELF
v_gene: TRBV2; d_gene: .; CDR3aa: ASSENSVRQQDTQY
v_gene: TRBV27; d_gene: TRBD1; CDR3aa: ASSSGQGTDTQY
v_gene: TRBV19; d_gene: TRBD1; CDR3aa: ASTGTGYNEQF
v_gene: TRBV9; d_gene: .; CDR3aa: ASSAEQDTGELF
v_gene: TRBV2; d_gene: TRBD1; CDR3aa: ASSEARTGADNEQF
v_gene: TRBV7-6; d_gene: .; CDR3aa: ASSLVRGRTDTQY
v_gene: TRBV15; d_gene: .; CDR3aa: ATSRDTGNNYGYT
v_gene: TRBV7-9; d_gene: TRBD2; CDR3aa: ASSSSLAGGQHGELF
v_gene: TRBV15; d_gene: .; CDR3aa: ATSRVGSGANVLT
v_gene: TRBV27; d_gene: .; CDR3aa: ASSLTYEQY
v_gene: TRBV29-1; d_gene: TRBD1; CDR3aa: SVAGDRVGNEQF
v_gene: TRBV4-1; d_gene: .; CDR3aa: ASSQAQGTGEQY
v_gene: TRBV11-2; d_gene: .; CDR3aa: ASSPPPAGFGSYNEQF
v_gene: TRBV29-1; d_gene: .; CDR3aa: SVEDHGETGELF
v_gene: TRBV28; d_gene: .; CDR3aa: ASYRFGTDTQY
v_gene: TRBV5-4; d_gene: TRBD2; CDR3aa: ASSPGTSGTAYEQY
v_gene: TRBV7-9; d_gene: TRBD1; CDR3aa: ASSLRTGGVGNEQF
v_gene: TRBV5-4; d_gene: .; CDR3aa: ASSFGLDRSYEQY
v_gene: TRBV7-9; d_gene: TRBD1; CDR3aa: ASSLPGTGATIRAGELF
v_gene: TRBV7-2; d_gene: .; CDR3aa: ASAGAGADTQY
v_gene: TRBV4-1; d_gene: .; CDR3aa: ASSQGVQETQY